This T cell receptor (beta chain) is drawn from a study of blood T cells in healthy people across ages. Per-sample yields of isolated PBMCs were at least 7 million. The ends lost 5 bases at V and 3 bases at J; junction bases unmatched: 6. This CDR3 comprises 14 residues. Germline V gene data show CDR1 as SGHTA and CDR2 as FQGNSA. The authors ran a second PCR of about 6 to 11 cycles using a sample-barcoded 5' primer and a J-beta primer mix. TCRdb fed the 5' RACE reads into MiXCR, producing one record per CDR3 protein. The sample includes fewer than 2 million distinct CDR3 sequences, about two fifths seen only once; the top ten take under 30%.

The V and J genes are TRBV7-2 and TRBJ1-2; the match to TRBD1 covers 7 bases. This TCR came from a human donor in good health. The sequencing input was blood. In DNA form, the CDR3 reads TGTGCCAGCAGCGTGTCAGGGGGGGACTATGGCTACACCTTC. Translation gives CASSVSGGDYGYTF. The variable domain in full, with the rest retrieved from reference TRBV7-2 and TRBJ1-2, is GAGVSQSPSNKVTEKGKDVELRCDPISGHTALYWYRQSLGQGLEFLIYFQGNSAPDKSGLPSDRFSAERTGGSVSTLTIQRTQQEDSAVYLCASSVSGGDYGYTFGSGTRLTVV.